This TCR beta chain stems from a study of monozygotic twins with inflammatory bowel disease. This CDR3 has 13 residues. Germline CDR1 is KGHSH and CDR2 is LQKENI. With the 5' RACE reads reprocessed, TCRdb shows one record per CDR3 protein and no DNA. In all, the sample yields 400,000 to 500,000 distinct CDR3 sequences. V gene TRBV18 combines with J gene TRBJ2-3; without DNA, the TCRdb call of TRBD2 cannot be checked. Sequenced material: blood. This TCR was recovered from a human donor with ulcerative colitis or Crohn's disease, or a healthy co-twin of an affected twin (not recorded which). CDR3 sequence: CASSVAVGDTQYF. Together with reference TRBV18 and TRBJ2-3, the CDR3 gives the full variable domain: NAGVMQNPRHLVRRRGQEARLRCSPMKGHSHVYWYRQLPEEGLKFMVYLQKENIIDESGMPKERFSAEFPKEGPSILRIQQVVRGDSAAYFCASSVAVGDTQYFGPGTRLTVL.